Shown below are 18 T cell receptor beta chains from a single sample sequenced in a study of blood T cell repertoires in COVID-19. This table comes from immunoSEQ multiplex PCR, and its TCRdb copy is limited to in-frame clones, with some not included. The repertoire holds tens of thousands of clones, with under 90% as singletons. Sequencing was carried out using peripheral blood. These receptors were collected from a man at least 80 years old with active or convalescent COVID-19.

The chain has TRBV27 and TRBJ2-1; D is unclear. The CDR3 is made up of 15 amino acids. Trimming pared 4 bases from V and 5 bases from J, leaving 15 bases between. CDR1 and CDR2 from the germline V gene are MNHEY and SMNVEV (reference sequence). The CDR3 reads CASSSRSHTHNEQFF. CDR3 bases: TGTGCCAGCAGTTCTCGATCACACACCCACAATGAGCAGTTCTTC.

The chain uses TRBV19 and TRBJ2-5; 9 nucleotides align to TRBD1. The V segment lost 4 bases and the J segment 5 bases; nucleotides outside the gene matches: 8. The CDR3 sequence is 15 residues long. CDR1 is LNHDA, CDR2 SQIVND, per germline (reference sequence). The CDR3 is CASSTGTGNRETQYF. The DNA of the CDR3 is TGTGCCAGTAGTACCGGGACAGGGAATAGGGAGACCCAGTACTTC.

This clone was counted between two and nine times. The chain is built from TRBV5-5 and TRBJ1-4, with D maybe TRBD1 (5 bases). V was shortened by 0 bases and J by 1 base, with 10 bases between the two germline ends. Germline lookup yields CDR1 SGHKS and CDR2 YYEKEE (reference sequence). The CDR3 extends over 16 amino acids. The CDR3 spells CASSLGQGETNEKLFF. As DNA, the CDR3 is TGTGCCAGCAGCTTGGGGCAGGGTGAAACTAATGAAAAACTGTTTTTT.

The chain uses TRBV19 and TRBJ2-5; tentative D call: TRBD1 (5 bases). In germline, CDR1 is LNHDA, CDR2 SQIVND (reference sequence). The CDR3 sequence is 13 residues long. V lost 3 bases and J 7 bases, leaving 12 bases between the germline ends. The CDR3 DNA sequence: TGTGCCAGTAGTATTACCTCAAGGGGGACCCAGTACTTC. The encoded protein is CASSITSRGTQYF.

The chain carries TRBV18 and TRBJ1-2; 7 bases line up with TRBD1. This CDR3 region has 13 residues. CDR1 is KGHSH and CDR2 is LQKENI in the germline V gene. J was trimmed by 7 bases and V by 4 bases; bases with no gene match: 6. CDR3 in amino acids: CASSRDRESGYTF. The DNA of the CDR3 is TGTGCCAGCTCACGCGACAGGGAGAGTGGCTACACCTTC.

This chain joins TRBV25-1 and TRBJ2-5, with D possibly being TRBD1 (5 bases). V was clipped by 2 bases and J by 1 base, with 17 bases between them. Germline V lookup: CDR1 MGHDK, CDR2 SYGVNS. CDR3 length: 17 residues. DNA for the CDR3: TGTGCCAGCAGTGAACACAGGTTGGCGGAAAGCCAAGAGACCCAGTACTTC. Translation: CASSEHRLAESQETQYF.

This clone was detected only once. The rearrangement joins TRBV5-1 to TRBJ2-5; 15 bases are shared with TRBD2. The CDR3 runs to 20 residues. Germline V CDR1 and CDR2: SGHRS, YFSETQ. After removal of 1 base from V and 4 bases from J, the junction contained 14 bases not matched to a gene. The CDR3 is CASSLTPWTSGGGPVETQYF. The CDR3 DNA is TGCGCCAGCAGCTTGACCCCTTGGACTAGCGGGGGGGGCCCCGTAGAGACCCAGTACTTC. Drawing the rest from reference TRBV5-1 and TRBJ2-5, the complete variable domain is KAGVTQTPRYLIKTRGQQVTLSCSPISGHRSVSWYQQTPGQGLQFLFEYFSETQRNKGNFPGRFSGRQFSNSRSEMNVSTLELGDSALYLCASSLTPWTSGGGPVETQYFGPGTRLLVL.

The chain is built from TRBV10-1 and TRBJ1-6; D is ambiguous. The CDR3 has 17 amino acids. The germline V and J ends were trimmed by 0 bases and 3 bases, with 12 bases remaining between them. Germline-derived CDR1 and CDR2 are WNHNN and SYGVQD (reference sequence). The CDR3 sequence: CASSESKQPFYNSPLHF. DNA for the CDR3: TGCGCCAGCAGTGAGTCGAAACAGCCATTCTATAATTCACCCCTCCACTTT.

The V call is TRBV7-2, the J call TRBJ2-7, with 8 bases matching TRBD2. V lost 3 bases to trimming and J lost 7 bases; unmatched junction nucleotides: 11. The CDR3 is 15 amino acids. The germline V gene has CDR1 SGHTA and CDR2 FQGNSA. In DNA form, the CDR3 reads TGTGCCAGCAGCTTGTCCCACGGGGGGGCCAGAGAGCAGTACTTC. Residues: CASSLSHGGAREQYF.

This chain connects TRBV27 to TRBJ2-1; 8 nucleotides line up with TRBD2. Looked up from germline, CDR1 is MNHEY and CDR2 is SMNVEV (reference sequence). Trimming at V came to 5 bases and at J to 6 bases, leaving 9 bases not matched to a gene. The CDR3 totals 15 residues. The CDR3 nucleotides read TGTGCCAGCAGTAGCCTCGGGGGGGGCGTCAATGAGCAGTTCTTC. Translation gives CASSSLGGGVNEQFF.

The chain uses TRBV5-4 and TRBJ2-1, with 11 bases that match TRBD1. With V trimmed by 4 bases and J by 7 bases, 10 bases remained unmatched. The CDR3 runs to 16 residues. Germline assignment: CDR1 SGHNT and CDR2 YYREEE (reference sequence). In nucleotides, the CDR3 is TGTGCCAGCAGCCTGGTAGGACAGGGGGCGCGGAATGAGCAGTTCTTC. Translating gives CASSLVGQGARNEQFF.

The V gene is TRBV4-3, the J gene TRBJ2-3; D is unclear. V lost 0 bases, J lost 1 base, and 8 bases lay in between. Looked up from germline, CDR1 is LGHNA and CDR2 is YSLEER. The CDR3 covers 15 residues. The CDR3 nucleotides read TGCGCCAGCAGCCAAGATCGACTTCGCACAGATACGCAGTATTTT. This encodes CASSQDRLRTDTQYF.

The rearrangement joins TRBV19 to TRBJ2-5, with 8 bases lining up with TRBD2. CDR1 and CDR2 from the germline V gene are LNHDA and SQIVND (reference sequence). With 4 bases clipped from V and 5 bases from J, the junction kept 3 bases outside the gene matches. The CDR3 extends over 13 amino acids. CDR3 sequence (DNA): TGTGCCAGTAGTAGCGGCGGGGGGGAGACCCAGTACTTC. Residues: CASSSGGGETQYF.

V gene TRBV6-5 combines with J gene TRBJ2-3; the match to TRBD2 covers 8 bases. V dropped 6 bases and J dropped 1; count of bases not matched to a gene: 3. Germline V CDR1 and CDR2: MNHEY, SVGAGI. CDR3 length: 14 residues. CDR3 bases: TGTGCCAGCAGGCAAGCGGGGGGCACAGATACGCAGTATTTT. Its translation is CASRQAGGTDTQYF.

The rearrangement links TRBV6-1 to TRBJ2-1, with TRBD2 matching over 8 bases. With V trimmed by 2 bases and J by 5 bases, 8 bases remained unmatched. The CDR3 covers 16 residues. Looked up from germline, CDR1 is MNHNS and CDR2 is SASEGT. The CDR3 sequence: CASSESSGLGNNEQFF. The CDR3 nucleotides read TGTGCCAGCAGTGAATCGTCGGGACTAGGTAACAATGAGCAGTTCTTC.

The chain links TRBV28 to TRBJ1-6, with TRBD1 matching 8 bases. The J segment lost 0 bases and the V segment lost 6 bases, leaving 4 bases of the junction unmatched. The CDR3 consists of 16 residues. Germline CDR1 reads MDHEN; CDR2 reads SYDVKM. The CDR3, as DNA: TGTGCCAGCAGGTCAGGGGGCGGCTCCTATAATTCACCCCTCCACTTT. Translated, it gives CASRSGGGSYNSPLHF.

The J gene is TRBJ1-6, the V gene TRBV4-3; TRBD1 might be the D (6 bases). The CDR3 covers 14 residues. Trimming pared 4 bases from V and 10 bases from J, leaving 14 bases between. CDR1 and CDR2 from the germline V gene are LGHNA and YSLEER. The CDR3 loop is CASSLAQGNSPLHF. In DNA form, the CDR3 reads TGCGCCAGCAGCCTAGCCCAGGGGAACTCACCCCTCCACTTT.

This clone was seen only a few times. The chain uses TRBV2 and TRBJ2-3; possible D gene TRBD1, 5 bases. The CDR3 length is 17 residues. Per the germline V gene, CDR1 is SNHLY and CDR2 is FYNNEI. Trimming cost V 5 bases and J 2 bases, with 20 bases left between them. Here the CDR3 reads CASSKRYQGPITDTQYF. The CDR3, as DNA: TGTGCCAGCAGTAAAAGGTATCAGGGCCCGATCACAGATACGCAGTATTTT.